These 10 T cell receptor beta chains were sequenced from one sample in a study of blood T cell repertoires in COVID-19 (dated by TCRdb to about 2020). Library preparation used the immunoSEQ multiplex PCR assay. TCRdb stores this immuneACCESS table with in-frame sequences only. Part of the clones is absent; in the studies checked, under half of the shortfall reflects unresolved V genes, and no reason is known for the rest. The table for this sample lists some 110,000 clones; less than 80% of them were counted only once. About 2.7% of the sample comes from the top ten. The sample consisted of peripheral blood. Source of these receptors: a man aged 45-65 years with acute or convalescent COVID-19.

This chain links TRBV5-6 with TRBJ1-6, with TRBD1 as a possible D gene (5 bases). Trimming pared 3 bases from V and 2 bases from J, leaving 9 bases between. The CDR3 length is 15 residues. CDR1 is SGHDT and CDR2 is YYEEEE in the germline V gene. CDR3 residues: CASSWGGAYNSPLHF. The CDR3 nucleotides read TGTGCCAGCAGCTGGGGGGGGGCCTATAATTCACCCCTCCACTTT. The full variable domain, its missing parts supplied by reference TRBV5-6 and TRBJ1-6, is DAGVTQSPTHLIKTRGQQVTLRCSPKSGHDTVSWYQQALGQGPQFIFQYYEEEERQRGNFPDRFSGHQFPNYSSELNVNALLLGDSALYLCASSWGGAYNSPLHFGNGTRLTVT.

V usage is TRBV4-1 and J usage is TRBJ2-2, with a tentative D call TRBD1 (6 bases). Trimming removed 0 bases at V and 7 bases at J, with 18 bases between. Germline V gene data show CDR1 as MGHRA and CDR2 as YSYEKL. The CDR3 has 17 amino acids. CDR3 nucleotides: TGCGCCAGCAGCCAAGATTGGGGGACAAGAAAGCGCGGGGAGCTGTTTTTT. This translates into CASSQDWGTRKRGELFF.

The CDR3: CASSQVAPDTQYF. The CDR3 DNA is TGCGCCAGCAGCCAAGTGGCCCCGGATACGCAGTATTTT. The gene calls are TRBV4-1 and TRBJ2-3; unclear D gene. V lost 1 base to trimming and J lost 6 bases, with 8 bases between them. CDR1 is MGHRA, CDR2 YSYEKL, per germline. This CDR3 contains 13 residues.

V gene TRBV10-2 combines with J gene TRBJ1-4; no clear D gene. There are 16 residues in the CDR3. Germline V gene data show CDR1 as WSHSY and CDR2 as SAAADI. The V end lost 4 bases, the J end lost 0 bases, and 12 bases lay between the germline ends. CDR3 residues: CASSGAGRPTNEKLFF. CDR3 in DNA: TGCGCCAGCAGTGGGGCCGGGAGACCAACTAATGAAAAACTGTTTTTT.

The CDR3 protein is CASSSDRAEKFSYNEQFF. DNA for the CDR3: TGTGCCAGCAGCTCCGACAGGGCGGAGAAGTTCTCCTACAATGAGCAGTTCTTC. The rearrangement joins TRBV4-2 to TRBJ2-1; the match to TRBD1 covers 7 bases. The CDR3 covers 18 residues. The germline V gene encodes CDR1 LGHNA and CDR2 YNFKEQ. Trimming cost V 5 bases and J 0 bases; bases outside gene matches: 13.

V and J are TRBV7-9 and TRBJ2-1; perhaps TRBD2 as D (5 bases). The germline V gene has CDR1 SEHNR and CDR2 FQNEAQ (reference sequence). This CDR3 comprises 14 residues. V was cut by 5 bases and J by 8 bases, with 16 bases left in between. The CDR3 coding sequence is TGTGCCAGCAGCCCGCGGAGGTATATTGATGAGCAGTTCTTC. Translating gives CASSPRRYIDEQFF.

Ten or more counts support this clone. The gene calls are TRBV28 and TRBJ1-2, with D possibly being TRBD1 (5 bases). This CDR3 contains 13 residues. From germline, CDR1 is MDHEN and CDR2 SYDVKM. The V and J ends lost 5 bases and 8 bases respectively, with 15 bases between them. In DNA form, the CDR3 reads TGTGCCAGCAGTCCCTCTGGGGGGTCCGGCTACACCTTC. It yields the protein CASSPSGGSGYTF.

The chain combines TRBV5-6 with TRBJ1-6; 10 positions agree with TRBD1. The CDR3 consists of 15 residues. Germline CDR1 and CDR2: SGHDT and YYEEEE. Germline trimming cut 7 bases from V and 7 bases from J; bases unmatched to any gene: 8. This chain's CDR3 is CASLRGGQGNSPLHF. The CDR3 DNA reads as TGTGCCAGCTTGCGAGGGGGACAGGGGAATTCACCCCTCCACTTT.

V and J are TRBV9 and TRBJ2-6; 12 bases line up with TRBD1. CDR3 length: 18 amino acids. Germline values: CDR1 SGDLS, CDR2 YYNGEE. After removal of 3 bases from V and 3 bases from J, the junction contained 7 bases not matched to a gene. CDR3 in amino acids: CASSEPGQGAFGANVLTF. The CDR3 bases are TGTGCCAGCAGCGAACCGGGACAGGGGGCGTTTGGGGCCAACGTCCTGACTTTC.

V and J are TRBV20-1 and TRBJ2-5; D gene uncertain. Trimming took off 7 bases at V and 2 bases at J, with 8 bases between the two ends. Germline lookup yields CDR1 DFQATT and CDR2 SNEGSKA (reference sequence). This CDR3 has 11 amino acids. The CDR3 nucleotides read TGCAGTGGAGTAATGCAAGAGACCCAGTACTTC. Translation: CSGVMQETQYF.